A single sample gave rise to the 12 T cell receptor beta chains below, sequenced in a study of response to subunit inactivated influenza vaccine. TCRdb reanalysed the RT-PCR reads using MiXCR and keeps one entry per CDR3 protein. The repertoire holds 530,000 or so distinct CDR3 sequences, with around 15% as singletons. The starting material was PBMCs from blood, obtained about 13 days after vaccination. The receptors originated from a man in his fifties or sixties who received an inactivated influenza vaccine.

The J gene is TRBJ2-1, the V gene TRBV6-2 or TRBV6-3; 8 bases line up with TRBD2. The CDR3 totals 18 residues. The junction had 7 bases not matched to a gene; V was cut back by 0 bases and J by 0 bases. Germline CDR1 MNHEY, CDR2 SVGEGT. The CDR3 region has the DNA TGTGCCAGCAGTTACTCGTTGTTCGCGGGAGGCTCCTACAATGAGCAGTTCTTC. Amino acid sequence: CASSYSLFAGGSYNEQFF.

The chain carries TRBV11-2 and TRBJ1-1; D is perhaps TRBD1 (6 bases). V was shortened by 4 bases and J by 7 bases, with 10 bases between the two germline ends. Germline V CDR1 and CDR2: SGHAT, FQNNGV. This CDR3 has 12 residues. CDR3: CASSSQGFEAFF. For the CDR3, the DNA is TGTGCCAGCAGCTCACAGGGATTTGAAGCTTTCTTT.

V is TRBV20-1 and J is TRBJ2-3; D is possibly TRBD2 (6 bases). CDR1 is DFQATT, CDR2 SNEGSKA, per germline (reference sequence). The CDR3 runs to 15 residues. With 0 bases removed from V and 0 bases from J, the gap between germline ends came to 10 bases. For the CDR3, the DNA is TGCAGTGCTAGAGATCTCCGGGGGAGCACAGATACGCAGTATTTT. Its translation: CSARDLRGSTDTQYF.

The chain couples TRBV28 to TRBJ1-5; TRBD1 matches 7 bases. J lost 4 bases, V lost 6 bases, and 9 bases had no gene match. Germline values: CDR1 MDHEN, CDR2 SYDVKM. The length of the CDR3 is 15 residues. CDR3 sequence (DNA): TGTGCCAGCAGCCCCCCGGACAGGCGAAATCAGCCCCAGCATTTT. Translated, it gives CASSPPDRRNQPQHF.

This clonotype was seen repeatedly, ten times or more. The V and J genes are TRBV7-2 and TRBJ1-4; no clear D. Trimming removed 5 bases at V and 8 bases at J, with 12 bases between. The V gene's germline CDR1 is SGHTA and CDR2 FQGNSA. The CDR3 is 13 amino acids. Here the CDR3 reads CASSKYHEEKLFF. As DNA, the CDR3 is TGTGCCAGCAGCAAATATCACGAGGAAAAACTGTTTTTT. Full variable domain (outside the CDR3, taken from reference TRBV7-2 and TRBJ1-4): GAGVSQSPSNKVTEKGKDVELRCDPISGHTALYWYRQSLGQGLEFLIYFQGNSAPDKSGLPSDRFSAERTGGSVSTLTIQRTQQEDSAVYLCASSKYHEEKLFFGSGTQLSVL.

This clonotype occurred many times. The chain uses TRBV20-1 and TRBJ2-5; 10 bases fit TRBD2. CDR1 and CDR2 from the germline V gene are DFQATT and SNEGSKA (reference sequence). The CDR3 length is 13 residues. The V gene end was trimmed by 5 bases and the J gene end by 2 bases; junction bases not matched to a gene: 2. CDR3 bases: TGCAGTGCTCGGACTAGCGGTCAAGAGACCCAGTACTTC. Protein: CSARTSGQETQYF.

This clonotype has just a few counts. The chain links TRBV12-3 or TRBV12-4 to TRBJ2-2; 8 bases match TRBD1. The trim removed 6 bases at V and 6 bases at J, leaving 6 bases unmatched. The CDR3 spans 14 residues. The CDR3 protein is CASSRGQGPGELFF. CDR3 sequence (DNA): TGTGCCAGCAGCCGCGGACAGGGACCCGGGGAGCTGTTTTTT.

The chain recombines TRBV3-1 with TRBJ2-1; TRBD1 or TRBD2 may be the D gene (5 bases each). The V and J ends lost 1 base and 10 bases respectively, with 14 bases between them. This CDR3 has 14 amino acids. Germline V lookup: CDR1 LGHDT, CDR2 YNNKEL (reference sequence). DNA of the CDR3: TGTGCCAGCAGCCAAGGTGAGGACTCAGGGGAGCAGTTCTTC. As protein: CASSQGEDSGEQFF.

The CDR3 coding sequence is TGTGCCAGCAGCTTCTCAACAGGGGTAGGGTCCTACGAGCAGTACTTC. Protein sequence: CASSFSTGVGSYEQYF. The chain has TRBV11-2 and TRBJ2-7, with 7 bases lining up with TRBD1. The germline V gene encodes CDR1 SGHAT and CDR2 FQNNGV. This CDR3 comprises 16 residues. V lost 3 bases, J lost 1 base, and 9 bases stayed unmatched.

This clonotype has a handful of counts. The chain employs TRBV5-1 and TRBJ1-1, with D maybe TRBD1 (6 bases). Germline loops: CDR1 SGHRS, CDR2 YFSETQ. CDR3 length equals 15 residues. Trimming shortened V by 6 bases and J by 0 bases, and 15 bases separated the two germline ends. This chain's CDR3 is CASTADSLVNTEAFF. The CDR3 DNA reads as TGCGCCAGCACCGCGGACAGTCTAGTGAACACTGAAGCTTTCTTT.

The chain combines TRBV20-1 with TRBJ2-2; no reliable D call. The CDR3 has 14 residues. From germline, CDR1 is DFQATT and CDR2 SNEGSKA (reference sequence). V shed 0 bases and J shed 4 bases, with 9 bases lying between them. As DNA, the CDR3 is TGCAGTGCTAGAGAGTCGCTAGTCACCGGGGAGCTGTTTTTT. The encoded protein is CSARESLVTGELFF.

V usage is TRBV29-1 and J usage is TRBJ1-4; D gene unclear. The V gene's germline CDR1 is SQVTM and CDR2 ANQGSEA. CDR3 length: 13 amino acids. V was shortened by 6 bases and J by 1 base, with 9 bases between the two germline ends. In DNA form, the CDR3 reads TGCAGCGTCGGACGGGGAACTAATGAAAAACTGTTTTTT. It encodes CSVGRGTNEKLFF.